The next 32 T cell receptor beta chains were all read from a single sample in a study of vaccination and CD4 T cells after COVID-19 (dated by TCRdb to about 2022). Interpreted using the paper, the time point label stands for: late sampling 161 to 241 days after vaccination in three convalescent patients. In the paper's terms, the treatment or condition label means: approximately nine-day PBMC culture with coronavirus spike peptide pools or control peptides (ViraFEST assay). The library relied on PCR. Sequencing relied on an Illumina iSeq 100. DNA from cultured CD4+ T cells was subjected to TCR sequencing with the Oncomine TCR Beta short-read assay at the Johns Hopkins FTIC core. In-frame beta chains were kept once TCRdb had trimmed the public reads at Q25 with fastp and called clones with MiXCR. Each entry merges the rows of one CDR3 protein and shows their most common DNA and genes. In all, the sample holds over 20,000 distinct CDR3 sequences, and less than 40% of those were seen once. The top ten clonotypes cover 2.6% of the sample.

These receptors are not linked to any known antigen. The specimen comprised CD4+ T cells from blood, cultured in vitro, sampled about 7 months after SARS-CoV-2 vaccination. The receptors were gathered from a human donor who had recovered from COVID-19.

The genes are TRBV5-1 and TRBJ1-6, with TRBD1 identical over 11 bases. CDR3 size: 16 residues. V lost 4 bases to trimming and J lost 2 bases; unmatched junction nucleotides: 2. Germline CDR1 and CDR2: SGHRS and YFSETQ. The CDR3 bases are TGCGCCAGCAGCGCGGGACAGGGGGCCTATAATTCACCCCTCCACTTT. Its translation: CASSAGQGAYNSPLHF.

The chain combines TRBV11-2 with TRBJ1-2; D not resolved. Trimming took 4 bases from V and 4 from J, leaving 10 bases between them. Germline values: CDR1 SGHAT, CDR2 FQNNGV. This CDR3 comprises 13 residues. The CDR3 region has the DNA TGTGCCAGCAGCTCCCGCTTCCCCTATGGCTACACCTTC. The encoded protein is CASSSRFPYGYTF.

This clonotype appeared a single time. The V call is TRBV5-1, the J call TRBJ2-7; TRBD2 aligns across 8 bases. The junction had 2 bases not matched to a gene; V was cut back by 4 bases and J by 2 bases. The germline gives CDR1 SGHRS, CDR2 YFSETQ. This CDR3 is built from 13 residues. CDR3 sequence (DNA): TGCGCCAGCAGCCCGGGACTAGCCTACGAGCAGTACTTC. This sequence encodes CASSPGLAYEQYF.

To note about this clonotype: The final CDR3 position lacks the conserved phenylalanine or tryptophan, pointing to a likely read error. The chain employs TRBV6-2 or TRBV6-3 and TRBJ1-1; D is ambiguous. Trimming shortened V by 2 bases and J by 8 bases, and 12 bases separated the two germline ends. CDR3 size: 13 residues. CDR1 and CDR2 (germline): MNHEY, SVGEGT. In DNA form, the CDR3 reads TGTGCCAGCAGTTACCTGGACCGGGCGGAAGCTTTCCTT. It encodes CASSYLDRAEAFL.

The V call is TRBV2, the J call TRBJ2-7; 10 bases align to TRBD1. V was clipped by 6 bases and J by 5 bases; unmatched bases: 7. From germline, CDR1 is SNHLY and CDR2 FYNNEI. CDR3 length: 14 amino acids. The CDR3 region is CASRGDRGGDEQYF. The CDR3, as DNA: TGTGCCAGCAGGGGGGACAGGGGAGGCGACGAGCAGTACTTC.

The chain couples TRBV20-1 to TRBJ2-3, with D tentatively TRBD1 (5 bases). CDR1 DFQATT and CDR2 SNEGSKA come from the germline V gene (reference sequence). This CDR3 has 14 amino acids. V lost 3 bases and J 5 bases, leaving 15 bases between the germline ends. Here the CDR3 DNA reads TGCAGTGCTAGGCAGGCAGGGTCCAGAGATACGCAGTATTTT. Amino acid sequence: CSARQAGSRDTQYF.

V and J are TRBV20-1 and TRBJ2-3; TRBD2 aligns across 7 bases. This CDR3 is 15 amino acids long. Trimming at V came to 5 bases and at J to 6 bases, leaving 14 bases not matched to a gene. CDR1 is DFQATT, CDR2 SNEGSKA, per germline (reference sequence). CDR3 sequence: CSAPPGGGDQDTQYF. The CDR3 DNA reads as TGCAGTGCTCCACCGGGTGGGGGGGATCAGGATACGCAGTATTTT.

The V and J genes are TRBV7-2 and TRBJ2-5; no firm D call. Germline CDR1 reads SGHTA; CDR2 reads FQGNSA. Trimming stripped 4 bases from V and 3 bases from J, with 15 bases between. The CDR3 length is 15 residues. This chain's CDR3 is CASSWNSGSEETQYF. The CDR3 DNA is TGTGCCAGCAGCTGGAACTCCGGGTCGGAAGAGACCCAGTACTTC.

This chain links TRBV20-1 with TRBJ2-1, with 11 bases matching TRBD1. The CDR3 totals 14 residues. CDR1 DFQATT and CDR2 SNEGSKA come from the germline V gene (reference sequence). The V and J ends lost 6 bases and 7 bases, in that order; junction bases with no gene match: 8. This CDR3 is CSAFHRDRGNEQFF. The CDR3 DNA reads TGCAGTGCATTCCACCGGGACAGGGGGAATGAGCAGTTCTTC.

The CDR3 region has the DNA TGTGCCAGCAGACGAATACTAGCGGGAAACACCGGGGAGCTGTTTTTT. As protein: CASRRILAGNTGELFF. V is TRBV6-1 and J is TRBJ2-2; 10 positions agree with TRBD2. The germline V gene encodes CDR1 MNHNS and CDR2 SASEGT. V dropped 6 bases and J dropped 2; count of bases not matched to a gene: 6. CDR3 length: 16 amino acids.

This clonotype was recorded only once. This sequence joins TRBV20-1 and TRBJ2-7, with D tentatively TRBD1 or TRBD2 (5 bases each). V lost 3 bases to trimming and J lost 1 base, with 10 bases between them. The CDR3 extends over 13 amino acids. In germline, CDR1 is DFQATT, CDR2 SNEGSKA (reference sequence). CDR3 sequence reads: CSASNGASYEQYF. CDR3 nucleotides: TGCAGTGCTAGTAACGGGGCTTCCTACGAGCAGTACTTC.

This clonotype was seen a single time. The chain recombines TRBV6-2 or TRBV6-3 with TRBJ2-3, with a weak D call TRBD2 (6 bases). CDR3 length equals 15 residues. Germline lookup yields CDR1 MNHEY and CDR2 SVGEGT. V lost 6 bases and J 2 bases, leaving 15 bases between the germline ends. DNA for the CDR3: TGTGCCAGCAGAGACAGTGGGGGGACCACAGATACGCAGTATTTT. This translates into CASRDSGGTTDTQYF.

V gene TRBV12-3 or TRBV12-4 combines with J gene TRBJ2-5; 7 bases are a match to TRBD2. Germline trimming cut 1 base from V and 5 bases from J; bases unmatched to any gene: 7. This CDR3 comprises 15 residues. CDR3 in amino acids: CASSLDGGSRETQYF. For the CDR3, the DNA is TGTGCCAGCAGTTTAGATGGCGGGAGCAGGGAGACCCAGTACTTC.

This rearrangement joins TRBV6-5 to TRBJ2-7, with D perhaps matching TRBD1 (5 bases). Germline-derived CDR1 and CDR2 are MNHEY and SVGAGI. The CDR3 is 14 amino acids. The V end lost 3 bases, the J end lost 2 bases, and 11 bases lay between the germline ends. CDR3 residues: CASSYDRGPYEQYF. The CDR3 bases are TGTGCCAGCAGTTATGACAGAGGACCCTACGAGCAGTACTTC.

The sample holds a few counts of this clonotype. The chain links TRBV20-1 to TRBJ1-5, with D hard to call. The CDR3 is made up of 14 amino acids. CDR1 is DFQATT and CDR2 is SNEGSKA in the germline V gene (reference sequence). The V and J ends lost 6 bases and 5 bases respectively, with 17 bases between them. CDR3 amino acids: CSAQASGQYQPQHF. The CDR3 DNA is TGCAGTGCCCAAGCCTCGGGTCAATATCAGCCCCAGCATTTT.

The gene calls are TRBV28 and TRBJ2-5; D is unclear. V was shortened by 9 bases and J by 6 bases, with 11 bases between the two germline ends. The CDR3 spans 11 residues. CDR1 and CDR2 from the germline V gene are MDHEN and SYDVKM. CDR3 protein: CASQNLKTQYF. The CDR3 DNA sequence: TGTGCCAGTCAGAATCTGAAGACCCAGTACTTC.

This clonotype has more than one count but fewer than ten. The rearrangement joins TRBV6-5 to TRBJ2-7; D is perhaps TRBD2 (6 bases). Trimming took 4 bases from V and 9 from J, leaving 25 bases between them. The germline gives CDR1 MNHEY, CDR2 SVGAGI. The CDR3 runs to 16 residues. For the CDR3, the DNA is TGTGCCAGCAGTTCGTCCCGACGCGGGGTCCCCCGGGGGCAGTACTTC. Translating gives CASSSSRRGVPRGQYF.

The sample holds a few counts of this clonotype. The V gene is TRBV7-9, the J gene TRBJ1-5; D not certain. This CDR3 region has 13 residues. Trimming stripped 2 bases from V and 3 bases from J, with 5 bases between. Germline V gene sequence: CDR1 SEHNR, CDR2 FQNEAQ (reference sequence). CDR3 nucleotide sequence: TGTGCCAGCAGCTTATCTTCCAATCAGCCCCAGCATTTT. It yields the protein CASSLSSNQPQHF.

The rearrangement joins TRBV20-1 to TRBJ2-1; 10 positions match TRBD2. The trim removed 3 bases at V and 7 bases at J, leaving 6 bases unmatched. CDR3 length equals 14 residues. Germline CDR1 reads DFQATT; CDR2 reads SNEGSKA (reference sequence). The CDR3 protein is CSARASGSWNEQFF. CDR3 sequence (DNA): TGCAGTGCTAGGGCTAGCGGGAGTTGGAATGAGCAGTTCTTC.

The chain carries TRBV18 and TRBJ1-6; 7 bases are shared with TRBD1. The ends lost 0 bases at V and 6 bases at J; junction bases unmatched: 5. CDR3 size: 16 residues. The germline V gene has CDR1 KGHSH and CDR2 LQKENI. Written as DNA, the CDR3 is TGTGCCAGCTCACCACCGACAGGGAGGCCTAATTCACCCCTCCACTTT. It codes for CASSPPTGRPNSPLHF.

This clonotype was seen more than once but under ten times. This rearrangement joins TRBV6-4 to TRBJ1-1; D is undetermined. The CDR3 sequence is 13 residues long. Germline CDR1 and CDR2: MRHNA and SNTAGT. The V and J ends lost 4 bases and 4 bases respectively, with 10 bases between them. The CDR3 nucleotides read TGTGCCAGCAGTGTAGAGGAGGGCACTGAAGCTTTCTTT. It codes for CASSVEEGTEAFF.

The CDR3 protein is CASSRATWGEETQYF. The CDR3 region has the DNA TGTGCCAGCAGTAGGGCGACGTGGGGCGAAGAGACCCAGTACTTC. The rearrangement joins TRBV6-1 to TRBJ2-5, with D maybe TRBD1 (5 bases). Germline V CDR1 and CDR2: MNHNS, SASEGT. Trimming took off 5 bases at V and 3 bases at J, with 16 bases between the two ends. This CDR3 has 15 amino acids.

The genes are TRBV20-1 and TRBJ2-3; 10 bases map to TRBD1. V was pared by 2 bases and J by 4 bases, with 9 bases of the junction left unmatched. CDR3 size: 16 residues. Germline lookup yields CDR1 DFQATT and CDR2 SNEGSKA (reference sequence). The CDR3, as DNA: TGCAGTGCTAGAAATCCGGGACAGGGGAGCGCAGATACGCAGTATTTT. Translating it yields CSARNPGQGSADTQYF.

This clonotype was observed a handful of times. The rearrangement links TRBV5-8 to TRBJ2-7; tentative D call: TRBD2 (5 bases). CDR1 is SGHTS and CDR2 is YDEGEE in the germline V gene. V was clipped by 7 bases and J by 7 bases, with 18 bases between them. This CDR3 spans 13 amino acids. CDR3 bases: TGTGCCAGCCGTACGGGCGGGTGGAAAGAGCAGTACTTC. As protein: CASRTGGWKEQYF.

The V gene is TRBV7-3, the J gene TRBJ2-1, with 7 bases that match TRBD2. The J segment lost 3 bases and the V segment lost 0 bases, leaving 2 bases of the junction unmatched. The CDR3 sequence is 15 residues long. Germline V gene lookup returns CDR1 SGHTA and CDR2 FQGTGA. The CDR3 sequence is CASSLTWGGYNEQFF. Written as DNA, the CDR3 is TGTGCCAGCAGCTTAACGTGGGGGGGCTACAATGAGCAGTTCTTC.

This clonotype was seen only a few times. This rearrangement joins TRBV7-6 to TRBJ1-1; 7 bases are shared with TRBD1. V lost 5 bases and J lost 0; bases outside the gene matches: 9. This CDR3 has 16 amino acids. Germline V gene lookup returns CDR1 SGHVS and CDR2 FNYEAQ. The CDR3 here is CASSPRGGGMNTEAFF. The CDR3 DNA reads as TGTGCCAGCAGCCCCCGGGGAGGGGGCATGAACACTGAAGCTTTCTTT.

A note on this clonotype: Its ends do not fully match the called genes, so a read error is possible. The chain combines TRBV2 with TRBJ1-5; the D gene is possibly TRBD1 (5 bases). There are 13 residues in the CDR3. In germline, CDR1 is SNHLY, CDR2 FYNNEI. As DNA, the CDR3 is TGTGCTAGCAGGGTCGGTCCCAATCAGCCCCAGCATTTT. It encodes CASRVGPNQPQHF.

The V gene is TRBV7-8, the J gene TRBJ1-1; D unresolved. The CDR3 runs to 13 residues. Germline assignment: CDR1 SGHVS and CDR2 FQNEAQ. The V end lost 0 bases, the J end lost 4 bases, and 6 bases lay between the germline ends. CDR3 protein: CASSLATVTEAFF. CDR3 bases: TGTGCCAGCAGCTTAGCAACGGTCACTGAAGCTTTCTTT.

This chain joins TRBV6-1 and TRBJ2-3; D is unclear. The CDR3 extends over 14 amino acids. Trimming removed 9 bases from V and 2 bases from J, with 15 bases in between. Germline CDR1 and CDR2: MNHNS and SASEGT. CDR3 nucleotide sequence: TGTGCCAGTAAGTCGGGTGGAGCCACAGATACGCAGTATTTT. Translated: CASKSGGATDTQYF.

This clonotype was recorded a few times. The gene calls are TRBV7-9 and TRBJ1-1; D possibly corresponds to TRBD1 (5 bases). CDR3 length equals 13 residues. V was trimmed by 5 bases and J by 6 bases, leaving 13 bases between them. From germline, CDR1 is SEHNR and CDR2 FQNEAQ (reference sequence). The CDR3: CASSRPPGAEAFF. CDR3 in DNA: TGTGCCAGCAGCCGACCACCGGGGGCTGAAGCTTTCTTT.

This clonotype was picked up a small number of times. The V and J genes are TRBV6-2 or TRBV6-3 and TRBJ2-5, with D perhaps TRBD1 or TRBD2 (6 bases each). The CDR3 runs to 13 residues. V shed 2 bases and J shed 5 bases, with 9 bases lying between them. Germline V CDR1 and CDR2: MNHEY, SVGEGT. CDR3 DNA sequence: TGTGCCAGCAGTTACAGGGGGGAGGAGACCCAGTACTTC. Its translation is CASSYRGEETQYF.

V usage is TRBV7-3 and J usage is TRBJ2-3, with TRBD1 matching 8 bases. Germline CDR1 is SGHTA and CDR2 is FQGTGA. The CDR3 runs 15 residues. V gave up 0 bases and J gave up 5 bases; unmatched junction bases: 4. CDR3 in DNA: TGTGCCAGCAGCTTAACACAGGGGGTGATAGATACGCAGTATTTT. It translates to CASSLTQGVIDTQYF.